A selection of T cell receptor beta chains follows, all from one sample in a study of shared clonotypes between healthy human individuals. Sequencing was performed with immunoSEQ multiplex PCR; in TCRdb, only in-frame clones are kept and a portion is missing. The table has some 800,000 clones, nearly 95% seen once; the top ten hold more than 20%. Sequenced input: naive CD8+ T cells sorted from blood. The origin of the receptors is a man aged 25-45 years in good health. The CDR3 runs from the conserved cysteine through the conserved F or W. The D gene is left open where the match is weak. Not all rows give a size; the values are once, few, many and, for expanded clones, a class.

clone_size j_call d_call cdr3_length v_call cdr3_nt cdr3_aa
. TRBJ2-7 . 14 TRBV10-1 TGCGCCAGCAGTCCAACGCCGGGCTCCTACGAGCAGTACTTC CASSPTPGSYEQYF
. TRBJ2-1 . 14 TRBV19 TGTGCCAGTAGTATAGTAGGGGGGTACAATGAGCAGTTCTTC CASSIVGGYNEQFF
. TRBJ2-3 . 10 TRBV7-9 TGTGCCAGCAGCTTACGAAAGCAGTATTTT CASSLRKQYF
. TRBJ1-5 . 14 TRBV7-9 TGTGCCAGCAGCTTTGGTCAGAACAATCAGCCCCAGCATTTT CASSFGQNNQPQHF
. TRBJ1-1 . 11 TRBV29-1 TGCAGCGTTGTCGGTGTCGCTGAAGCTTTCTTT CSVVGVAEAFF
. TRBJ1-1 . 14 TRBV29-1 TGCAGCGTTGACCCATACAGGGTCCGTCCTGAAGCTTTCTTT CSVDPYRVRPEAFF
. TRBJ2-1 TRBD2 18 TRBV18 TGTGCCAGCTCACCACGCGGGGGGCTACCCCTGATCGACAATGAGCAGTTCTTC CASSPRGGLPLIDNEQFF
. TRBJ1-5 . 15 TRBV27 TGTGCCAGCAGTTTCCAGGGCTGGGGCAATCAGCCCCAGCATTTT CASSFQGWGNQPQHF
few TRBJ2-7 . 14 TRBV2 TGTGCCAGCAGTGTGGCAGGTACGAGCTACGAGCAGTACTTC CASSVAGTSYEQYF
. TRBJ2-7 . 15 TRBV2 TGTGCCAGCAGAGAGGGACGTCCGAGCTCCTACGAGCAGTACTTC CASREGRPSSYEQYF
. TRBJ2-1 . 12 TRBV13 TGTGCCAGCGGGACATCCGGCAATGAGCAGTTCTTC CASGTSGNEQFF
. TRBJ2-5 . 13 TRBV19 TGTGCCACCAGGGGGGTTTCTCAAGAGACCCAGTACTTC CATRGVSQETQYF
. TRBJ2-1 . 14 TRBV9 TGTGCCAGCAGCGTAGCTATATTTGGGGATGAGCAGTTCTTC CASSVAIFGDEQFF
. TRBJ2-5 . 18 TRBV7-2 TGTGCCAGCAGTCTTTGGTTGGCGGTTGGATTGCACCAAGAGACCCAGTACTTC CASSLWLAVGLHQETQYF
. TRBJ2-1 . 17 TRBV13 TGTGCCAGCAGTCCGACGTCGCATACCGGGTCCGGCAATGAGCAGTTCTTC CASSPTSHTGSGNEQFF
. TRBJ2-7 TRBD1 14 TRBV5-5 TGTGCCAGCAGCTTAGACAGGGGGCCCTACGAGCAGTACTTC CASSLDRGPYEQYF
. TRBJ2-3 TRBD2 15 TRBV10-2 TGCGCCAGCAGTCTCGGGGGAGGGCCTCCAGATACGCAGTATTTT CASSLGGGPPDTQYF
. TRBJ2-5 TRBD1 20 TRBV7-8 TGTGCCAGCAGCTTTTCAACAGGGGTTCGGGTGTCATTGGAGAAAGAGACCCAGTACTTC CASSFSTGVRVSLEKETQYF
. TRBJ2-7 TRBD1 17 TRBV18 TGTGCCAGCTCATCGTCTCCCGGGACAGAATTCTCCTACGAGCAGTACTTC CASSSSPGTEFSYEQYF
. TRBJ2-7 . 16 TRBV11-2 TGTGCCAGCAGCCGTGGCAGCTCTCAGGGCCTCAACGAGCAGTACTTC CASSRGSSQGLNEQYF
. TRBJ1-2 TRBD1 16 TRBV28 TGTGCCAGCAGTGGGTTGGGACAGGGGGAGAACTATGGCTACACCTTC CASSGLGQGENYGYTF
. TRBJ2-3 . 18 TRBV5-5 TGTGCCAGCAGCTTGCATTGGCCTATAGCGTGGGTCACAGATACGCAGTATTTT CASSLHWPIAWVTDTQYF
. TRBJ2-1 TRBD1 15 TRBV27 TGTGCCAGCAGTCCCGGGACAGGGGGCCGGCGGGAGCAGTTCTTC CASSPGTGGRREQFF
. TRBJ2-3 . 11 TRBV7-9 TGTGCCAGCAGCCCCGCAGATACGCAGTATTTT CASSPADTQYF
. TRBJ2-7 . 12 TRBV9 TGTGCCAGCAGTCCCGACCAAGTAGGGCAGTACTTC CASSPDQVGQYF
. TRBJ1-4 . 17 TRBV7-9 TGTGCCAGCAGCCCCGACCTGGGGGGGGCAACTAATGAAAAACTGTTTTTT CASSPDLGGATNEKLFF
once TRBJ2-1 TRBD1 15 TRBV6-5 TGTGCCAGCAGTCCAGGACAGGGAGTATTCAATGAGCAGTTCTTC CASSPGQGVFNEQFF
. TRBJ2-7 TRBD1 15 TRBV27 TGTGCCAGCAGTTTCCAGGGGGTACCCCACTACGAGCAGTACTTC CASSFQGVPHYEQYF
. TRBJ1-3 . 11 TRBV20-1 TGCAGTGCTATGACTCGGGACACCATATATTTT CSAMTRDTIYF
few TRBJ2-7 . 13 TRBV27 TGTGCCAGCAGCCCAGGGGGAGGTTACGAGCAGTACTTC CASSPGGGYEQYF
. TRBJ2-1 . 13 TRBV10-2 TGCGCCAGCAGTGAGTCCACTAGCTGGGAGCAGTTCTTC CASSESTSWEQFF
. TRBJ2-7 . 15 TRBV9 TGTGCCAGCAGCGTAGGTCGGACCGGGGCCTACGAGCAGTACTTC CASSVGRTGAYEQYF
. TRBJ2-1 TRBD2 15 TRBV19 TGTGCCAGTAGTATTGGTAGTAGCGGGAGGGATGAGCAGTTCTTC CASSIGSSGRDEQFF
. TRBJ1-4 TRBD1 16 TRBV19 TGTGCCAGTAGTACCCACGACAGGGCAACTAATGAAAAACTGTTTTTT CASSTHDRATNEKLFF
. TRBJ2-1 . 12 TRBV27 TGTGCCAGCAGTTCGCTTAACAATGAGCAGTTCTTC CASSSLNNEQFF
. TRBJ1-1 . 14 TRBV4-2 TGTGCCAGCAGCCGTTCAGGGGCTGGGGCTGAAGCTTTCTTT CASSRSGAGAEAFF
. TRBJ2-7 TRBD2 13 TRBV9 TGTGCCAGCAGCGGGACTAGTTCCTACGAGCAGTACTTC CASSGTSSYEQYF
. TRBJ2-2 . 14 TRBV19 TGTGCCAGTAGTATAGGTGAGAACACCGGGGAGCTGTTTTTT CASSIGENTGELFF
. TRBJ2-7 TRBD1 15 TRBV7-9 TGTGCCAGCAGCTCTAGACAGGGGAATAGCTACGAGCAGTACTTC CASSSRQGNSYEQYF
. TRBJ2-1 . 12 TRBV27 TGTGCCAGCGCCCCCCAGGGAAATGAGCAGTTCTTC CASAPQGNEQFF
. TRBJ2-7 . 12 TRBV5-5 TGTGCCAGCAGCTTAGCTATCGACGAGCAGTACTTC CASSLAIDEQYF
. TRBJ1-1 . 15 TRBV5-1 TGCGCCAGCAGCTTGGCGCCGGGAGTGAACACTGAAGCTTTCTTT CASSLAPGVNTEAFF
. TRBJ2-7 . 15 TRBV11-2 TGTGCCAGCAGCTTAGATGGGGGCGCTGCCCACGAGCAGTACTTC CASSLDGGAAHEQYF
. TRBJ2-4 . 14 TRBV7-9 TGTGCCAGCAGCTCCAACGCTGGCAGCGTAATTCAGTACTTC CASSSNAGSVIQYF